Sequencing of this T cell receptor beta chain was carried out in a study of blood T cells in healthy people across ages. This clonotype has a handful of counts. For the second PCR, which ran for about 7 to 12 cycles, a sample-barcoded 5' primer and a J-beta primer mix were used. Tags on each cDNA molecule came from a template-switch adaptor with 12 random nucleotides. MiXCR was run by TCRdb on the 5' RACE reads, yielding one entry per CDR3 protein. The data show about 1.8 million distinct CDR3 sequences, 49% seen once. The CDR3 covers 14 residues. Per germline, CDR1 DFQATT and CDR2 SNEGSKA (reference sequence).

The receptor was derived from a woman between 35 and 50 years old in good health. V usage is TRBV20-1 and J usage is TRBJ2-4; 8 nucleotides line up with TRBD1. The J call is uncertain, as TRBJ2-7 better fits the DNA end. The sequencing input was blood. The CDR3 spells CSANPDRVRYEQYF. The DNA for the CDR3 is TGCAGTGCTAACCCGGACAGGGTACGATACGAGCAGTACTTC.